The clone carrying this T cell receptor beta chain has ten or more counts. One entry per CDR3 protein results from TCRdb running MiXCR on the 5' RACE reads. Seen here are about 15,000 distinct CDR3 sequences, 9.5% to 13% observed once, and the top ten hold almost 30%. This record belongs to a study of spatial heterogeneity in lung cancer. The sample's time point: sample taken at primary tumor resection. In each case, whole RNA from tumor, nontumor lung or frozen PBMC was sequenced unsorted. This sequence originates from a male donor with early-stage non-small cell lung cancer. The starting material was PBMCs, obtained at surgery.

CDR3: CASSSLNPNSPLHF. CDR3 in DNA: TGTGCCAGCAGTTCGCTAAACCCGAATTCACCCCTCCACTTT. The chain has TRBV6-1 and TRBJ1-6; D is uncertain. Germline-derived CDR1 and CDR2 are MNHNS and SASEGT. Trimming stripped 5 bases from V and 7 bases from J, with 12 bases between. This CDR3 comprises 14 residues.